The text below deals with one TCR beta chain. Its specificity is not known. The data are from a study of human thymus T cells. Corrective heart surgery yielded resections, and these provided the thymus tissue. Only in-frame clones appear in the TCRdb table, and some are missing; sequencing was by immunoSEQ multiplex PCR. Of about 130,000 clones in the sample, around 94% were seen once. The CDR3 runs to 14 residues. Germline V gives CDR1 LNHDA, CDR2 SQIVND (reference sequence). V gave up 5 bases and J gave up 2 bases, with 12 bases separating them. Notes on the study in general: Biased V and J segment usage appeared in thymus and peripheral blood.

The receptor was isolated from a boy under three years old with a congenital heart defect but otherwise immunologically healthy. Sequencing was carried out using thymus tissue. The gene calls are TRBV19 and TRBJ1-1; D remains ambiguous. CDR3 in DNA: TGTGCCAGTAGTCCTCAGGAGATTAACACTGAAGCTTTCTTT. It encodes CASSPQEINTEAFF.